The subject of this entry is one T cell receptor beta chain. This clonotype was detected once. What this receptor recognizes is not known. Base quality data are lacking; no much larger clone is found one base away. A read on its own is weak evidence. The instrument given in TCRdb is Illumina HiSeq 1500. TCRdb reprocessed the public reads (quality trimming at Q25 with fastp, clone calling with MiXCR) and kept in-frame beta chains. CDR3 protein duplicates are merged, each entry listing the most common genes and DNA. For this sample there are about 920,000 distinct CDR3 sequences; around 30% appear just once. Together, the top ten hold around 15% of the sample. This record comes from a study of T cell repertoires in cytomegalovirus infection (dated by TCRdb to between 2017 and 2020). Context from the whole study: Alongside well-studied HLA-B-restricted epitopes, the peptide stimulations were aimed at recently identified HLA-C-restricted CMV epitopes, whose presentation resists viral immunomodulation. Donor HLA type was relevant to the analysis, because carriage of CMV infection together with the matching HLA type was indicated by public TCR beta signatures. The research as a whole found: Cumulative frequency of public TCR beta family members discriminated carriers of CMV infection plus the relevant HLA type in this cohort and an independent roughly 320-donor cohort. The ex vivo response was dominated by HLA-C-restricted CMV-specific TCR beta clonotypes, which also provided the single most frequent clonotype in two of eight donors.

The label giving this sample's treatment or condition can be read as: in vitro stimulation with specific CMV peptide epitopes to enrich CMV-specific T cells. The germline V gene (reference sequence) gives CDR1 as PRHDT and CDR2 as FYEKMQ. V loses 4 bases at its end and J loses 4 bases; junction bases beyond the gene matches: 7. The CDR3 numbers 15 residues from cysteine through phenylalanine. This entry keeps only the CDR3 DNA: 45 bases, framed from base 1. This specimen was cultured CD8+ T cells from PBMCs, taken from culture after CMV antigen stimulation. This TCR was recovered from a human donor in good health (CMV status not recorded). Some clones in this sample may be carry-over from other donors' samples. The V and J genes are TRBV13 and TRBJ2-1; TRBD1 lines up with 7 middle nucleotides. The bases are TGTGCCAGCAGCTCTACTCCGGGACAGTACAATGAGCAGTTCTTC. This encodes CASSSTPGQYNEQFF.